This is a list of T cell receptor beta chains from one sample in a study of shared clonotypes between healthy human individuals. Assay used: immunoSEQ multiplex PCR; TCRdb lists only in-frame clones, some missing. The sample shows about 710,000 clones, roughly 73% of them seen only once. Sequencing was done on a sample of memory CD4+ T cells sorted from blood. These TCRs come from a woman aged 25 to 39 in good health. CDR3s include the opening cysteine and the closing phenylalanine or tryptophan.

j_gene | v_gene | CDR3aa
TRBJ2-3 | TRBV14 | CASSFGLAGRGRTDTQYF
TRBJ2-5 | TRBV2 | CASSTGTSGPGETQYF
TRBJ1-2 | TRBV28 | CASGTGGTWGYTF
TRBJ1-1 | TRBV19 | CASSIRGSTEAFF
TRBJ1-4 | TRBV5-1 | CASSMGVLANEKLFF
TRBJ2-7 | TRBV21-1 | CAQRPTRTYEQYF
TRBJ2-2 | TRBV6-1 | CASSENSAGELFF
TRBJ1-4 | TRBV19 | CASSTTVRSEKLFF
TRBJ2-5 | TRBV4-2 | CASSPGTGQETQYF
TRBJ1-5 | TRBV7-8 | CASSLTGSEQPQHF
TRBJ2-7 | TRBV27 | CASGNSGSPYEQYF
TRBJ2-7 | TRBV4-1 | CASSQEGRGTYEQYF
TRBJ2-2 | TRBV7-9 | CASSSFGAGGTGELFF